This T cell receptor beta chain was sequenced in a study of T cell changes during pregnancy in multiple sclerosis. The germline CDR1 and CDR2 sequences are MRHNA and SNTAGT. V was shortened by 5 bases and J by 7 bases, with 12 bases between the two germline ends. The CDR3 is 13 amino acids. Sequencing was performed with immunoSEQ multiplex PCR; in TCRdb, only in-frame clones are kept and a portion is missing. Among approximately 53,000 clones listed, roughly 89% were seen once. The origin of this receptor is a female donor in good health, enrolled as a control in a pregnancy study. Sequencing used peripheral blood, obtained after pregnancy. The J gene is TRBJ2-1, the V gene TRBV6-4; D remains unclear. In DNA form, the CDR3 reads TGTGCCAGCAGTATTAGTTTCGAGAATGAGCAGTTCTTC. It specifies CASSISFENEQFF.